The sequence of this T cell receptor beta chain was determined in a study of CD8 T cells in ankylosing spondylitis. Broader study findings: Disease-linked clones were CD8+ and relatively rare in peripheral blood.

Germline V gene lookup returns CDR1 MRHNA and CDR2 SNTAGT. Germline trimming cut 8 bases from V and 7 bases from J; bases unmatched to any gene: 7. The CDR3 extends over 13 amino acids. TCRdb called the 5' RACE reads again in MiXCR, with one record for every CDR3 protein. Here the sample spans 200,000 or so distinct CDR3 sequences, roughly 13% being singletons. This clonotype was picked up many times. Its antigen is currently unknown. This chain connects TRBV6-4 to TRBJ2-1; the match to TRBD2 covers 8 bases. This TCR was sampled from a female donor with ankylosing spondylitis or in good health (not recorded which). Sequencing was done on a sample of blood, either unsorted or a sorted T cell fraction (not recorded which). The CDR3 spells CASALAVGNEQFF. CDR3 nucleotide sequence: TGTGCCAGCGCACTAGCGGTGGGTAATGAGCAGTTCTTC.